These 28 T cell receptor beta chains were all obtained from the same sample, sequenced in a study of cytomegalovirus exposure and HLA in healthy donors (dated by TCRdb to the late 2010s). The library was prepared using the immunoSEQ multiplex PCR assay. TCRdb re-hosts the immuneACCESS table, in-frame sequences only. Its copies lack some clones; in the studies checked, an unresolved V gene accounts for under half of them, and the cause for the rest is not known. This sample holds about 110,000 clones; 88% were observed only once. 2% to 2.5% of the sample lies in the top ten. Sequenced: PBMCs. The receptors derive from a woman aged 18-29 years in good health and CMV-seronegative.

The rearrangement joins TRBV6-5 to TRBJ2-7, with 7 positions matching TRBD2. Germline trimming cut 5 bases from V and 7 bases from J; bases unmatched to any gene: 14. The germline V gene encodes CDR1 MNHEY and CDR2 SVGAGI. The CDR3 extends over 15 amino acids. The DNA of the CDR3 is TGTGCCAGCAGTCCCGCGCAGGCGGGAGCACGGGAGCAGTACTTC. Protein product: CASSPAQAGAREQYF.

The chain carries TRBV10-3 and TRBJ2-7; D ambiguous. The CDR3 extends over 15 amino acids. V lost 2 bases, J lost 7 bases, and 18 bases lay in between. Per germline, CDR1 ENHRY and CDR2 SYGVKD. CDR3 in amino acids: CAISELAHDGAEQYF. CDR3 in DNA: TGTGCCATCAGTGAGCTCGCGCATGACGGAGCTGAGCAGTACTTC.

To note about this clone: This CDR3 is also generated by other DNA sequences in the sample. Written as DNA, the CDR3 is TGCGCCAGCAGCGAACAGGCCTACGAGCAGTACTTC. Its protein product is CASSEQAYEQYF. The chain recombines TRBV5-1 with TRBJ2-7; TRBD1 is a possible D gene (5 bases). Between the trimmed V and J ends, which lost 4 bases and 2 bases, there was a span of 7 bases. The CDR3 loop spans 12 amino acids. Germline V gene sequence: CDR1 SGHRS, CDR2 YFSETQ.

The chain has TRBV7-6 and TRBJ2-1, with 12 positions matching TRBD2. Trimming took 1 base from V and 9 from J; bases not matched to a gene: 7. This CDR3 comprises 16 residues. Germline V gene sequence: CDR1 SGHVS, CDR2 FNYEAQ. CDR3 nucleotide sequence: TGTGCCAGCAGCTTAGTTCCCCCTAGCGGGAGGGGTGAGCAGTTCTTC. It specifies CASSLVPPSGRGEQFF.

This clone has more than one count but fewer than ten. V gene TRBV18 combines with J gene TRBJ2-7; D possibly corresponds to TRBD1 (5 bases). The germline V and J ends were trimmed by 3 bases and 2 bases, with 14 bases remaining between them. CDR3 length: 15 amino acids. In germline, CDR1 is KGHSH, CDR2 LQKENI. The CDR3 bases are TGTGCCAGCTCACCGAAGCAGGGCGCACCCTACGAGCAGTACTTC. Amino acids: CASSPKQGAPYEQYF.

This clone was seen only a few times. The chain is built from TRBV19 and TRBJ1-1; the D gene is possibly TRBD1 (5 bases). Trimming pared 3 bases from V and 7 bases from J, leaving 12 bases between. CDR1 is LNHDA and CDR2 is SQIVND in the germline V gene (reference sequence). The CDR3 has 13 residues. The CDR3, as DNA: TGTGCCAGTAGTATTGCGGGGGGGGATGAAGCTTTCTTT. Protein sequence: CASSIAGGDEAFF.

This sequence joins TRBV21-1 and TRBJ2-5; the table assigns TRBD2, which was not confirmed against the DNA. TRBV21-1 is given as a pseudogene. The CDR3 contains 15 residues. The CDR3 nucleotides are TGTGCCAGCAGCTGTGAGGGAGGGCCTAGAGAGACCCAGTACTTC. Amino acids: CASSCEGGPRETQYF.

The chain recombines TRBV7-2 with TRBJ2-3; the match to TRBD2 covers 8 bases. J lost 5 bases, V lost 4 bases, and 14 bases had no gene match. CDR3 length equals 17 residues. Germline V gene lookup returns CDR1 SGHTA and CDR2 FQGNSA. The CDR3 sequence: CASSSPLGGTRGDTQYF. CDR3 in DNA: TGTGCCAGCAGCTCCCCCCTGGGAGGGACTAGGGGAGATACGCAGTATTTT.

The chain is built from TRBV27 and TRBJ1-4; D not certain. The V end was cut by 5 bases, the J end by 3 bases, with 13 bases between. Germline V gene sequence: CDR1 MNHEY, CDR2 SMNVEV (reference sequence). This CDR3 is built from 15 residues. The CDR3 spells CASSTHYESNEKLFF. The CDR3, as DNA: TGTGCCAGCAGTACCCACTACGAGTCTAATGAAAAACTGTTTTTT.

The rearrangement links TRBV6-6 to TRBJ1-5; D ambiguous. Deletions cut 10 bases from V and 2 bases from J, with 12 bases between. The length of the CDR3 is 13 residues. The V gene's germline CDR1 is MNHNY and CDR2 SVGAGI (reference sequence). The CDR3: CATQDGGNQPQHF. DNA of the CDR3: TGTGCCACCCAAGACGGGGGCAATCAGCCCCAGCATTTT.

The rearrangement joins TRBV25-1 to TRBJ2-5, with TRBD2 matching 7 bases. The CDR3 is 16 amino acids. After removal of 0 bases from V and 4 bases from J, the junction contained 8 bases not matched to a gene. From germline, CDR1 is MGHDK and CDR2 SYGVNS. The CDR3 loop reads CASSEYGGGGGETQYF. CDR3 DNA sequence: TGTGCCAGCAGTGAATACGGCGGGGGTGGAGGAGAGACCCAGTACTTC. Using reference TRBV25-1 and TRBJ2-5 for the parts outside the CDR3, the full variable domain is EADIYQTPRYLVIGTGKKITLECSQTMGHDKMYWYQQDPGMELHLIHYSYGVNSTEKGDLSSESTVSRIRTEHFPLTLESARPSHTSQYLCASSEYGGGGGETQYFGPGTRLLVL.

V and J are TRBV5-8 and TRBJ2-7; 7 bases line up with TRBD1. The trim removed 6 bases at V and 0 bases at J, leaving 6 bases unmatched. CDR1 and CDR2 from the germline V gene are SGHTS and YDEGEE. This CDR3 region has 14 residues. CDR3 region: CASTTNRGSYEQYF. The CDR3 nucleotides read TGTGCCAGCACCACTAACAGGGGCTCCTACGAGCAGTACTTC.

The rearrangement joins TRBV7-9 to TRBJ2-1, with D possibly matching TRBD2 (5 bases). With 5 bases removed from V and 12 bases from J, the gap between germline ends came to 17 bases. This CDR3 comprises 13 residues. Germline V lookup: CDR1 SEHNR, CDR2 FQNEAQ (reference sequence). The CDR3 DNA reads TGTGCCAGCAGCGTCCGGGGAGCGTTCGTGCAGTTCTTC. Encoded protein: CASSVRGAFVQFF.

The CDR3 nucleotides read TGTGCCAGCAGTTTAAGTGGCCGTTACCTCTATGGCTACACCTTC. Amino acids: CASSLSGRYLYGYTF. V is TRBV28 and J is TRBJ1-2; the D is unclear. The CDR3 runs 15 residues. Deletions cut 2 bases from V and 4 bases from J, with 14 bases between. Germline CDR1 is MDHEN and CDR2 is SYDVKM.

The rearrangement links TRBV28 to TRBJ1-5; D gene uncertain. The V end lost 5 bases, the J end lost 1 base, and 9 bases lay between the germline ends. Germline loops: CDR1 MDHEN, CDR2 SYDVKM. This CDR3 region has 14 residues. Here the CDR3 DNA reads TGTGCCAGCAGTCCTTATGAGAGCAATCAGCCCCAGCATTTT. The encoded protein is CASSPYESNQPQHF. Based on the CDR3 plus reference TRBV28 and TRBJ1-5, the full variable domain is DVKVTQSSRYLVKRTGEKVFLECVQDMDHENMFWYRQDPGLGLRLIYFSYDVKMKEKGDIPEGYSVSREKKERFSLILESASTNQTSMYLCASSPYESNQPQHFGDGTRLSIL.

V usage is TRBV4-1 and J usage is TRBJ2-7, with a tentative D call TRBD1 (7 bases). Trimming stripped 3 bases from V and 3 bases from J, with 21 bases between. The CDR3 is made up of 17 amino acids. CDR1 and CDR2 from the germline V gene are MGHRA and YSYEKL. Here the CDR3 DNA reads TGCGCCAGCAGCCAGAGTTGGATGGTTCAGGGGGGCTACGAGCAGTACTTC. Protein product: CASSQSWMVQGGYEQYF.

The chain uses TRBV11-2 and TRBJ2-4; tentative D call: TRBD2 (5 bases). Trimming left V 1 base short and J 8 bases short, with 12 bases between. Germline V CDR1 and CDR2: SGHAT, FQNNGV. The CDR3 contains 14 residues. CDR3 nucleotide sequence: TGTGCCAGCAGCTTAGGAGACTACCACCACATTCAGTACTTC. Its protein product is CASSLGDYHHIQYF. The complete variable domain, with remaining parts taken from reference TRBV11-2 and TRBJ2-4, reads EAGVAQSPRYKIIEKRQSVAFWCNPISGHATLYWYQQILGQGPKLLIQFQNNGVVDDSQLPKDRFSAERLKGVDSTLKIQPAKLEDSAVYLCASSLGDYHHIQYFGAGTRLSVL.

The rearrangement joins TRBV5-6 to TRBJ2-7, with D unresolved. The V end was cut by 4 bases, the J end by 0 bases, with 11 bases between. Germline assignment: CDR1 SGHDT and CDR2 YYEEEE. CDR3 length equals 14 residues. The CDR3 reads CASSRTGSSYEQYF. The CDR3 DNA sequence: TGTGCCAGCAGCCGAACCGGGTCCTCCTACGAGCAGTACTTC. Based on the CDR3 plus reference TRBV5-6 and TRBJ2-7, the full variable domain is DAGVTQSPTHLIKTRGQQVTLRCSPKSGHDTVSWYQQALGQGPQFIFQYYEEEERQRGNFPDRFSGHQFPNYSSELNVNALLLGDSALYLCASSRTGSSYEQYFGPGTRLTVT.

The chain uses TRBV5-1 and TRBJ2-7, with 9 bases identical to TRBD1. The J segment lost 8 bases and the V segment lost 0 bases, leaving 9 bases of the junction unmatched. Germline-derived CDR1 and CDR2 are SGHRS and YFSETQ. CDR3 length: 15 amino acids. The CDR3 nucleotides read TGCGCCAGCAGCTTGGTTCCGGGACAGGGTATTAAGCAGTACTTC. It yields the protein CASSLVPGQGIKQYF. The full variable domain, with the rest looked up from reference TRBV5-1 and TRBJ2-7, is KAGVTQTPRYLIKTRGQQVTLSCSPISGHRSVSWYQQTPGQGLQFLFEYFSETQRNKGNFPGRFSGRQFSNSRSEMNVSTLELGDSALYLCASSLVPGQGIKQYFGPGTRLTVT.

The CDR3 region is CASSGTGTNTGELFF. The CDR3 bases are TGTGCCAGCAGCGGGACAGGGACGAACACCGGGGAGCTGTTTTTT. The chain employs TRBV11-3 and TRBJ2-2; 9 bases align to TRBD1. Losses at the gene ends were 5 bases for V and 0 bases for J; bases not matched to a gene: 1. This CDR3 region has 15 residues. Germline lookup yields CDR1 SGHNT and CDR2 YENEEA.

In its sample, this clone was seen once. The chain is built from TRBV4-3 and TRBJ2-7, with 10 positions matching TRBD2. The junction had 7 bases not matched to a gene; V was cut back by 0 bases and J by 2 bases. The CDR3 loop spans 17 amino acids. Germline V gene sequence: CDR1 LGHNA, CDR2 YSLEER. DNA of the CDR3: TGCGCCAGCAGCCAAGACGAACTAGCGGGAAGCCCCTACGAGCAGTACTTC. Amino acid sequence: CASSQDELAGSPYEQYF.

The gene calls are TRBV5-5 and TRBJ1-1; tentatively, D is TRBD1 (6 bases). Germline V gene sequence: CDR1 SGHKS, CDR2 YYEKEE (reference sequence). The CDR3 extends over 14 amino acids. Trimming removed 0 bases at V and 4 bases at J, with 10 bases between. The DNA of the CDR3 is TGTGCCAGCAGCTTGGTAATAGGGGGCACTGAAGCTTTCTTT. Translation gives CASSLVIGGTEAFF. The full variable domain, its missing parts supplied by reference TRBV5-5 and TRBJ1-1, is DAGVTQSPTHLIKTRGQQVTLRCSPISGHKSVSWYQQVLGQGPQFIFQYYEKEERGRGNFPDRFSARQFPNYSSELNVNALLLGDSALYLCASSLVIGGTEAFFGQGTRLTVV.

CDR3 sequence: CASSEGLAGNAGTQYF. The CDR3 DNA follows: TGTGCCAGCAGTGAAGGACTAGCGGGGAATGCAGGGACCCAGTACTTC. The chain links TRBV6-1 to TRBJ2-5, with 11 positions matching TRBD2. Trimming at V came to 1 base and at J to 7 bases, leaving 8 bases not matched to a gene. The CDR3 totals 16 residues. Germline lookup yields CDR1 MNHNS and CDR2 SASEGT.

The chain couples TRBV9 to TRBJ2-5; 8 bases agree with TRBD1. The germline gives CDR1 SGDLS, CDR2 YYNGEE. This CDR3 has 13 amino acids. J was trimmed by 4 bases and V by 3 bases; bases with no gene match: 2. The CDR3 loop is CASSAGQGETQYF. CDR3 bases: TGTGCCAGCAGCGCCGGACAGGGAGAGACCCAGTACTTC. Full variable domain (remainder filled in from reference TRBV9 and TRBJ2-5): DSGVTQTPKHLITATGQRVTLRCSPRSGDLSVYWYQQSLDQGLQFLIQYYNGEERAKGNILERFSAQQFPDLHSELNLSSLELGDSALYFCASSAGQGETQYFGPGTRLLVL.

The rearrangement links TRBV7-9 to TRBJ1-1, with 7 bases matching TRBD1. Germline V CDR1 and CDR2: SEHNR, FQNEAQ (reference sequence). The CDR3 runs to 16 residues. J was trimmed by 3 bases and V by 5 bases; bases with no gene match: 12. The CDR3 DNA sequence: TGTGCCAGCAGCAAAGGACAGGTCCTAGGGGACACTGAAGCTTTCTTT. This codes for CASSKGQVLGDTEAFF.

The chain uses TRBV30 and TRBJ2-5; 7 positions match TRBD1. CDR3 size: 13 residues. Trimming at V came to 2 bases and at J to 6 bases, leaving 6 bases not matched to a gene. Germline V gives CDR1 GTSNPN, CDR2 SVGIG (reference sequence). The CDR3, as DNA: TGTGCCTGGAGTAGGGACAGTTCGCAGACCCAGTACTTC. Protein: CAWSRDSSQTQYF. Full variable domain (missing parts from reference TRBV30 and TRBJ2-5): SQTIHQWPATLVQPVGSPLSLECTVEGTSNPNLYWYRQAAGRGLQLLFYSVGIGQISSEVPQNLSASRPQDRQFILSSKKLLLSDSGFYLCAWSRDSSQTQYFGPGTRLLVL.

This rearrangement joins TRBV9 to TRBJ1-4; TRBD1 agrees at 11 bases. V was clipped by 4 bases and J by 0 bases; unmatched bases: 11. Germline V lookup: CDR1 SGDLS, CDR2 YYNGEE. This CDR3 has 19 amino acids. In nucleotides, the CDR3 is TGTGCCAGCAGCCCCAGAGGAAGGACAGGGGGCGCAACTAATGAAAAACTGTTTTTT. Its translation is CASSPRGRTGGATNEKLFF. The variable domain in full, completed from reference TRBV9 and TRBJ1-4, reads DSGVTQTPKHLITATGQRVTLRCSPRSGDLSVYWYQQSLDQGLQFLIQYYNGEERAKGNILERFSAQQFPDLHSELNLSSLELGDSALYFCASSPRGRTGGATNEKLFFGSGTQLSVL.

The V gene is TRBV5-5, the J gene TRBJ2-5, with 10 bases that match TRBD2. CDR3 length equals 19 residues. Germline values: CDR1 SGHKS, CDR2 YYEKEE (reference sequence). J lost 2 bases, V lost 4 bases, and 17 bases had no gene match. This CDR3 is CASSPGLTGLAFLQETQYF. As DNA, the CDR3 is TGTGCCAGCAGCCCGGGCCTAACGGGACTAGCGTTCCTGCAAGAGACCCAGTACTTC.